The rows below give T cell receptor beta chains drawn from one sample of a study of control samples from healthy donors and cancer patients. This table comes from immunoSEQ multiplex PCR, and its TCRdb copy is limited to in-frame clones, with some not included. Of roughly 140,000 clones in the sample, about 89% were seen once. Sequencing input: blood. Receptor source: a man between 25 and 39 years old in good health. Each CDR3 is given with its conserved first and last residue. Fields, in order: clone size, V gene, J gene, D gene, CDR3 DNA, CDR3 protein. D genes are given only for firm matches. Rows may omit the clone size; those that give it use once, few, many or a size class.

clone_size: few; v_call: TRBV6-1; j_call: TRBJ1-6; d_call: -; cdr3_nt: TGTGCCAGCAGTGAATTCTCCGGTTCTGCCTCACCCCTCCACTTT; cdr3_aa: CASSEFSGSASPLHF
clone_size: -; v_call: TRBV7-8; j_call: TRBJ2-2; d_call: -; cdr3_nt: TGTGCCAGCAGCTTAAGGGCTGTCGGGGAGCTGTTTTTT; cdr3_aa: CASSLRAVGELFF
clone_size: -; v_call: TRBV4-3; j_call: TRBJ1-6; d_call: -; cdr3_nt: TGCGCCAGCAGCCAAGATGGGGGGGGTCCGAATTCACCCCTCCACTTT; cdr3_aa: CASSQDGGGPNSPLHF
clone_size: -; v_call: TRBV20-1; j_call: TRBJ2-7; d_call: TRBD1; cdr3_nt: TGCAGTGCTAGTCGACAGGGGCCCCACGAGCAGTACTTC; cdr3_aa: CSASRQGPHEQYF
clone_size: -; v_call: TRBV29-1; j_call: TRBJ2-1; d_call: -; cdr3_nt: TGCAGCGTTGATAGGGGGGAAAGCTACAATGAGCAGTTCTTC; cdr3_aa: CSVDRGESYNEQFF
clone_size: -; v_call: TRBV3-1/TRBV3-2; j_call: TRBJ2-7; d_call: TRBD2; cdr3_nt: TGTGCCAGCAGCCAACGCGGGGGTGACTACGAGCAGTACTTC; cdr3_aa: CASSQRGGDYEQYF
clone_size: once; v_call: TRBV5-1; j_call: TRBJ2-7; d_call: -; cdr3_nt: TGCGCCAGCAGCTATGGCGGGCAGGGGAGGAACGAGCAGTACTTC; cdr3_aa: CASSYGGQGRNEQYF
clone_size: -; v_call: TRBV7-2; j_call: TRBJ2-7; d_call: -; cdr3_nt: TGTGCCAGCAGCCCGCGACTAGAGGGGCTGTACGAGCAGTACTTC; cdr3_aa: CASSPRLEGLYEQYF
clone_size: once; v_call: TRBV6-1; j_call: TRBJ2-7; d_call: -; cdr3_nt: TGTGCCAGCAGTGAAGGCTCAGGGCGTTGGGGGAGCGCCTACGAGCAGTACTTC; cdr3_aa: CASSEGSGRWGSAYEQYF
clone_size: -; v_call: TRBV7-3; j_call: TRBJ1-2; d_call: TRBD1; cdr3_nt: TGTGCCAGCAGCTTAAGCGCGGGAGGACAGGGGGATGGCTACACCTTC; cdr3_aa: CASSLSAGGQGDGYTF
clone_size: -; v_call: TRBV27; j_call: TRBJ1-2; d_call: TRBD1; cdr3_nt: TGTGCCAGCAGTCCCCGGGACAGGGGGACCTATGGCTACACCTTC; cdr3_aa: CASSPRDRGTYGYTF
clone_size: -; v_call: TRBV2; j_call: TRBJ2-7; d_call: -; cdr3_nt: TGTGCCAGCAGTGTCGCCCAGTCCTACGAGCAGTACTTC; cdr3_aa: CASSVAQSYEQYF
clone_size: -; v_call: TRBV11-3; j_call: TRBJ2-3; d_call: -; cdr3_nt: TGTGCCAGCAGCTCGTCTACTCAAGATACGCAGTATTTT; cdr3_aa: CASSSSTQDTQYF
clone_size: -; v_call: TRBV9; j_call: TRBJ1-3; d_call: -; cdr3_nt: TGTGCCAGCAGCGGAGTACCTGGAAACACCATATATTTT; cdr3_aa: CASSGVPGNTIYF
clone_size: -; v_call: TRBV3-1/TRBV3-2; j_call: TRBJ2-7; d_call: -; cdr3_nt: TGTGCCAGCAGCCTCAGGGCAGGGGAGCAGTACTTC; cdr3_aa: CASSLRAGEQYF
clone_size: -; v_call: TRBV6-5; j_call: TRBJ2-5; d_call: -; cdr3_nt: TGTGCCAGCAGGCAGATGCCCTCGGAGACCCAGTACTTC; cdr3_aa: CASRQMPSETQYF
clone_size: -; v_call: TRBV24-1; j_call: TRBJ2-1; d_call: TRBD2; cdr3_nt: TGTGCCACCAGTGATTTCCCCCGGGAGGCTGAGCAGTTCTTC; cdr3_aa: CATSDFPREAEQFF
clone_size: -; v_call: TRBV4-1; j_call: TRBJ1-2; d_call: -; cdr3_nt: TGCGCCAGCAGCCAAGCTAACTATGGCTACACCTTC; cdr3_aa: CASSQANYGYTF
clone_size: -; v_call: TRBV7-2; j_call: TRBJ2-3; d_call: -; cdr3_nt: TGTGCCAGCAGCTTAGTGGAAACTAGCACAGATACGCAGTATTTT; cdr3_aa: CASSLVETSTDTQYF
clone_size: -; v_call: TRBV14; j_call: TRBJ2-1; d_call: -; cdr3_nt: TGTGCCAGCGCAAAGGTCCAGGGGAACAATGAGCAGTTCTTC; cdr3_aa: CASAKVQGNNEQFF
clone_size: -; v_call: TRBV5-8; j_call: TRBJ1-1; d_call: -; cdr3_nt: TGTGCCAGCAGCTTGGGGGCCCTGAGGACTGAAGCTTTCTTT; cdr3_aa: CASSLGALRTEAFF
clone_size: -; v_call: TRBV30; j_call: TRBJ2-7; d_call: -; cdr3_nt: TGTGCCTGGGCTTTCGGGCCAGAAGGGTTGCAGTACTTC; cdr3_aa: CAWAFGPEGLQYF
clone_size: -; v_call: TRBV11-2; j_call: TRBJ2-5; d_call: -; cdr3_nt: TGTGCCAGCAGCACTAGGGGGGGCACGAAAGAGACCCAGTACTTC; cdr3_aa: CASSTRGGTKETQYF
clone_size: -; v_call: TRBV5-3; j_call: TRBJ1-5; d_call: -; cdr3_nt: TGTGCCAGAAGCTCTACGGGACCTAAAAGCAATCAGCCCCAGCATTTT; cdr3_aa: CARSSTGPKSNQPQHF
clone_size: -; v_call: TRBV24-1; j_call: TRBJ2-3; d_call: -; cdr3_nt: TGTGCCACCAGTGATTTGCAGGGGATGGTGGATACGCAGTATTTT; cdr3_aa: CATSDLQGMVDTQYF
clone_size: -; v_call: TRBV12-3/TRBV12-4; j_call: TRBJ2-1; d_call: -; cdr3_nt: TGTGCCAGCAGTGCCTCATTGAAAAATGAGCAGTTCTTC; cdr3_aa: CASSASLKNEQFF
clone_size: -; v_call: TRBV6-6; j_call: TRBJ1-6; d_call: -; cdr3_nt: TGTGCCAGCTCCGGCGGTAGTTCACCCCTCCACTTT; cdr3_aa: CASSGGSSPLHF